These 9 T cell receptor beta chains came from one sample sequenced in a study of PD-1 and CTLA-4 blockade in melanoma. Some clones are missing from TCRdb's copy, which holds only in-frame ones; the method was immunoSEQ multiplex PCR. The sample carries 25,000 to 40,000 clones, about 88% recorded once. The specimen comprised CD8+ T cells from peripheral blood, sampled from a patient given anti-PD-1 treatment. All receptors derive from a human donor with melanoma.

CDR3 loop: CASRTTPRDSSGNTIYF. CDR3 in DNA: TGTGCCAGTAGAACGACCCCCCGGGACAGCTCTGGAAACACCATATATTTT. The chain recombines TRBV19 with TRBJ1-3; 7 nucleotides match TRBD1. J gave up 0 bases and V 6 bases, and 11 bases lay outside the gene matches. The CDR3 has 17 residues. Germline V lookup: CDR1 LNHDA, CDR2 SQIVND (reference sequence).

There are a few counts of this clone. The V gene is TRBV19, the J gene TRBJ2-1, with D possibly being TRBD1 (6 bases). This CDR3 is 14 amino acids long. Germline loops: CDR1 LNHDA, CDR2 SQIVND (reference sequence). V lost 5 bases and J lost 8, with 16 bases in between. CDR3 nucleotides: TGTGCCAGTAGTTTGGGGACAAACACCGATGAGCAGTTCTTC. It yields the protein CASSLGTNTDEQFF.

This clone was found a few times. The chain is built from TRBV13 and TRBJ1-3, with D tentatively TRBD1 (5 bases). The CDR3 spans 14 residues. Trimming stripped 3 bases from V and 4 bases from J, with 10 bases between. In germline, CDR1 is PRHDT, CDR2 FYEKMQ (reference sequence). CDR3 region: CASSFQGAGNTIYF. In DNA form, the CDR3 reads TGTGCCAGCAGCTTTCAAGGGGCAGGAAACACCATATATTTT.

The CDR3 nucleotides read TGCGCCAGCAGGAGGACAGATAACTATGGCTACACCTTC. It yields the protein CASRRTDNYGYTF. The chain combines TRBV5-1 with TRBJ1-2; TRBD1 might be the D (6 bases). Germline V gene sequence: CDR1 SGHRS, CDR2 YFSETQ. Trimming took off 5 bases at V and 1 base at J, with 9 bases between the two ends. The CDR3 sequence is 13 residues long. The whole variable domain, remainder taken from reference TRBV5-1 and TRBJ1-2, is KAGVTQTPRYLIKTRGQQVTLSCSPISGHRSVSWYQQTPGQGLQFLFEYFSETQRNKGNFPGRFSGRQFSNSRSEMNVSTLELGDSALYLCASRRTDNYGYTFGSGTRLTVV.

The V call is TRBV27, the J call TRBJ2-5; 8 bases fit TRBD1. Per germline, CDR1 MNHEY and CDR2 SMNVEV (reference sequence). V shed 3 bases, J shed 5 bases, and the junction held 11 bases outside the gene matches. CDR3 length: 16 amino acids. The chain's CDR3 is CASSFVGAGGQETQYF. The CDR3 nucleotides are TGTGCCAGCAGTTTCGTGGGGGCAGGGGGCCAGGAGACCCAGTACTTC.

CDR3 in DNA: TGTGCCAGTCAGGGACACCTGAACACCGGGGAGCTGTTTTTT. It is translated as CASQGHLNTGELFF. The chain links TRBV7-7 to TRBJ2-2, with D maybe TRBD1 (6 bases). V was shortened by 9 bases and J by 1 base, with 12 bases between the two germline ends. The CDR3 is 14 residues long. From germline, CDR1 is SSHAT and CDR2 FNYEAQ (reference sequence).

The chain couples TRBV4-3 to TRBJ2-1, with TRBD1 identical over 7 bases. Germline V CDR1 and CDR2: LGHNA, YSLEER. Trimming cost V 7 bases and J 5 bases; bases outside gene matches: 8. This CDR3 has 14 amino acids. The CDR3 bases are TGCGCCAGCACCTCAGGGGGATCGGACAATGAGCAGTTCTTC. Translated, it gives CASTSGGSDNEQFF.

A few counts support this clone. V is TRBV19 and J is TRBJ2-1; D is unresolved. The length of the CDR3 is 11 residues. V lost 6 bases to trimming and J lost 6 bases, with 6 bases between them. Germline-derived CDR1 and CDR2 are LNHDA and SQIVND (reference sequence). CDR3 in DNA: TGTGCCAGTAGCGCGAGCAATGAGCAGTTCTTC. Translated: CASSASNEQFF.

CDR3 in amino acids: CASSEGSWTSTDTQYF. The CDR3, as DNA: TGTGCCAGCAGCGAGGGCAGCTGGACTAGCACAGATACGCAGTATTTT. V is TRBV7-2 and J is TRBJ2-3, with a tentative D call TRBD2 (5 bases). With 5 bases removed from V and 0 bases from J, the gap between germline ends came to 15 bases. The germline V gene has CDR1 SGHTA and CDR2 FQGNSA. This CDR3 has 16 amino acids.